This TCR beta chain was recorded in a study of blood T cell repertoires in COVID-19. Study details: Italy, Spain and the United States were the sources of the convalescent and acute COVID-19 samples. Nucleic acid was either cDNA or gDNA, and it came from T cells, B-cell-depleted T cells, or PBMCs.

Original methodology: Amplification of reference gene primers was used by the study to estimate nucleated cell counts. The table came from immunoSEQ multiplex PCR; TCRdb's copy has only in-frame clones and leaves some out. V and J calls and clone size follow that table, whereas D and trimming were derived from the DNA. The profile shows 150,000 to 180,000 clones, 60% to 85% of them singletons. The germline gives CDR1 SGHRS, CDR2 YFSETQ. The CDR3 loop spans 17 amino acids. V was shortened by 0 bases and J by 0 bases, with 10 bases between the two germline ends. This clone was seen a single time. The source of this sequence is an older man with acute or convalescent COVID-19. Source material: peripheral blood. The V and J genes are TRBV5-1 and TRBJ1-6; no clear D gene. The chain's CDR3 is CASSLGGTSSYNSPLHF. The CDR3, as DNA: TGCGCCAGCAGCTTGGGCGGAACGAGCTCCTATAATTCACCCCTCCACTTT.